One sample yielded the 18 T cell receptor beta chains listed below, sequenced in a study of blood T cell repertoires in COVID-19. The repertoire was sequenced with immunoSEQ multiplex PCR; TCRdb's copy has only in-frame clones and lacks some. This sample has fewer than 200,000 clones; around 82% occur once, and the top ten carry around 5.5%. The sample taken for sequencing was PBMCs or T cells enriched from blood (not recorded which). These receptors were obtained from a woman aged 55-69 years with acute COVID-19.

CDR3 DNA sequence: TGCGCCAGCAGCCGATACCGGGACAGGGGTAACTATGGCTACACCTTC. Residues: CASSRYRDRGNYGYTF. The rearrangement uses TRBV4-3 and TRBJ1-2, with 10 bases that match TRBD1. CDR1 LGHNA and CDR2 YSLEER come from the germline V gene. This CDR3 is built from 16 residues. V lost 4 bases, J lost 1 base, and 6 bases stayed unmatched.

J is TRBJ2-5 and V is TRBV24-1, with D uncertain. From germline, CDR1 is KGHDR and CDR2 SFDVKD. Trimming shortened V by 1 base and J by 1 base, and 9 bases separated the two germline ends. This CDR3 has 15 amino acids. The CDR3 DNA reads as TGTGCCACCAGTGATTTAGGCAGGCCCCAAGAGACCCAGTACTTC. Encoded protein: CATSDLGRPQETQYF.

The chain recombines TRBV7-9 with TRBJ1-2, with D unresolved. From germline, CDR1 is SEHNR and CDR2 FQNEAQ (reference sequence). The CDR3 is 12 amino acids. Trimming cost V 3 bases and J 8 bases, with 10 bases left between them. The CDR3 bases are TGTGCCAGCAGCTTTTCGGGTGGCGGCTACACCTTC. Its translation: CASSFSGGGYTF.

This chain joins TRBV5-5 and TRBJ2-7; a possible D gene is TRBD1 (6 bases). In germline, CDR1 is SGHKS, CDR2 YYEKEE (reference sequence). This CDR3 contains 15 residues. V was shortened by 3 bases and J by 1 base, with 14 bases between the two germline ends. The CDR3 DNA is TGTGCCAGCAGCTCTATTCCACAGGGTTCCTACGAGCAGTACGTC. Its translation: CASSSIPQGSYEQYV.

In this sample, this clone turned up once. V gene TRBV9 combines with J gene TRBJ2-3; no clear D. V was trimmed by 3 bases and J by 1 base, leaving 9 bases between them. CDR3 size: 14 residues. Germline values: CDR1 SGDLS, CDR2 YYNGEE. CDR3 sequence reads: CASSDRDGTDTQYF. In DNA form, the CDR3 reads TGTGCCAGCAGCGACAGAGACGGCACAGATACGCAGTATTTT.

This clone turned up a few times. The chain employs TRBV10-3 and TRBJ1-2, with D possibly matching TRBD1 (6 bases). This CDR3 contains 13 residues. Looked up from germline, CDR1 is ENHRY and CDR2 is SYGVKD. The V end was cut by 10 bases, the J end by 4 bases, with 16 bases between. The CDR3 DNA is TGTGCCACGCTGTCGGACAGCAGCTATGGCTACACCTTC. It translates to CATLSDSSYGYTF.

The rearrangement uses TRBV5-4 and TRBJ2-3; TRBD1 matches at 8 bases. The ends lost 2 bases at V and 3 bases at J; junction bases unmatched: 2. Germline loops: CDR1 SGHNT, CDR2 YYREEE (reference sequence). CDR3 length: 14 residues. The CDR3 DNA is TGTGCCAGCAGCTTCACAGGGGGGACAGATACGCAGTATTTT. Its translation: CASSFTGGTDTQYF.

The chain carries TRBV25-1 and TRBJ1-1, with 7 bases lining up with TRBD1. Germline CDR1 reads MGHDK; CDR2 reads SYGVNS. Trimming at V came to 6 bases and at J to 1 base, leaving 5 bases not matched to a gene. The CDR3 sequence is 14 residues long. The CDR3 nucleotides are TGTGCCAGCAGCGTGACAGGGACGAACACTGAAGCTTTCTTT. This translates into CASSVTGTNTEAFF.

V gene TRBV6-5 combines with J gene TRBJ1-5; maybe TRBD1 (5 bases). Germline V CDR1 and CDR2: MNHEY, SVGAGI. V was shortened by 6 bases and J by 7 bases, with 10 bases between the two germline ends. The CDR3 has 12 residues. In DNA, the CDR3 is TGTGCCAGCAGGCGGGGGGACCAGCCCCAGCATTTT. This sequence encodes CASRRGDQPQHF.

By share, this clone ranks as medium-sized (0.01 to 0.1%). The DNA for the CDR3 is TGTGCCAGCAGCCAAGAACTACGGGACTATGGCTACACCTTC. Protein product: CASSQELRDYGYTF. This sequence joins TRBV4-2 and TRBJ1-2; D gene ambiguous. Germline V gene lookup returns CDR1 LGHNA and CDR2 YNFKEQ. Trimming shortened V by 0 bases and J by 3 bases, and 8 bases separated the two germline ends. CDR3 length: 14 amino acids.

The genes are TRBV6-5 and TRBJ1-6; no reliable D call. This CDR3 has 15 amino acids. Germline values: CDR1 MNHEY, CDR2 SVGAGI. The V end was cut by 4 bases, the J end by 8 bases, with 15 bases between. CDR3 amino acids: CASSSSTGSHSPLHF. The DNA of the CDR3 is TGTGCCAGCAGTTCCTCGACTGGGAGCCATTCACCCCTCCACTTT.

This clone came up a few times. The V gene is TRBV4-3, the J gene TRBJ1-1, with a tentative D call TRBD1 (5 bases). CDR1 LGHNA and CDR2 YSLEER come from the germline V gene. The CDR3 is made up of 13 amino acids. V was shortened by 4 bases and J by 1 base, with 7 bases between the two germline ends. CDR3 DNA sequence: TGCGCCAGCAGCCGCGACAGGAACACTGAAGCTTTCTTT. It yields the protein CASSRDRNTEAFF.

The rearrangement links TRBV5-8 to TRBJ1-2; 7 positions match TRBD1. The CDR3 totals 15 residues. The V and J ends lost 4 bases and 0 bases, in that order; junction bases with no gene match: 6. Looked up from germline, CDR1 is SGHTS and CDR2 is YDEGEE. CDR3 sequence reads: CASSMGTATNYGYTF. CDR3 DNA: TGTGCCAGCAGCATGGGGACAGCGACTAACTATGGCTACACCTTC.

This clone was picked up many times. The chain recombines TRBV29-1 with TRBJ1-1; D is possibly TRBD1 (5 bases). This CDR3 is 13 amino acids long. The V and J ends lost 6 bases and 2 bases respectively, with 13 bases between them. Germline lookup yields CDR1 SQVTM and CDR2 ANQGSEA. This CDR3 is CSVKAGPNTEAFF. CDR3 in DNA: TGCAGCGTCAAGGCGGGACCCAACACTGAAGCTTTCTTT.

This rearrangement joins TRBV11-2 to TRBJ2-1; no reliable D call. The germline V and J ends were trimmed by 5 bases and 13 bases, with 21 bases remaining between them. The CDR3 covers 14 residues. Germline loops: CDR1 SGHAT, CDR2 FQNNGV. In DNA form, the CDR3 reads TGTGCCAGCAGCCACACTGGCCGACTCCCAGTCCAGTTCTTC. Its protein is CASSHTGRLPVQFF. Complete variable domain (other parts from reference TRBV11-2 and TRBJ2-1): EAGVAQSPRYKIIEKRQSVAFWCNPISGHATLYWYQQILGQGPKLLIQFQNNGVVDDSQLPKDRFSAERLKGVDSTLKIQPAKLEDSAVYLCASSHTGRLPVQFFGPGTRLTVL.

The table lists this clone with a count of one. V is TRBV4-1 and J is TRBJ1-5; D is unclear. The CDR3 consists of 16 residues. Germline CDR1 is MGHRA and CDR2 is YSYEKL. The V end lost 3 bases, the J end lost 4 bases, and 16 bases lay between the germline ends. The CDR3 DNA sequence: TGCGCCAGCAGCCATCCGATCCGGGAGCGTAATCAGCCCCAGCATTTT. Protein: CASSHPIRERNQPQHF.

The V and J genes are TRBV4-3 and TRBJ1-2; unclear D gene. The CDR3 is made up of 13 amino acids. V lost 4 bases and J lost 4, with 10 bases in between. Germline V gene lookup returns CDR1 LGHNA and CDR2 YSLEER. The CDR3 here is CASSPEGSYGYTF. The CDR3 nucleotides read TGCGCCAGCAGCCCTGAGGGATCCTATGGCTACACCTTC.

The rearrangement uses TRBV6-5 and TRBJ1-4; possible D gene TRBD1, 5 bases. The CDR3 is 16 amino acids. Germline V lookup: CDR1 MNHEY, CDR2 SVGAGI. V gave up 3 bases and J gave up 8 bases, with 19 bases separating them. CDR3: CASSYSGTAWWEKLFF. The CDR3 region has the DNA TGTGCCAGCAGTTATTCAGGGACTGCCTGGTGGGAAAAACTGTTTTTT.